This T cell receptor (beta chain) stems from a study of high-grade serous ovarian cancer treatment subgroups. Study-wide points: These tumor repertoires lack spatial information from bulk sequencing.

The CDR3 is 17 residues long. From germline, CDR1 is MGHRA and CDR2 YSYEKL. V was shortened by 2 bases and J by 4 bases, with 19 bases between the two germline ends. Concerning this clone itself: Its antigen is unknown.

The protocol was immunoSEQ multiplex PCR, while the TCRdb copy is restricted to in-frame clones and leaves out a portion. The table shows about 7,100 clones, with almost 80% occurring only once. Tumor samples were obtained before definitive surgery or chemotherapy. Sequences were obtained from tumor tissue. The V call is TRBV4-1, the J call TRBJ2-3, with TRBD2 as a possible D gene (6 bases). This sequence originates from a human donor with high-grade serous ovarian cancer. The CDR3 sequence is CASSQKIGGVGADTQYF. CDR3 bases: TGCGCCAGCAGCCAAAAAATAGGCGGGGTCGGGGCAGATACGCAGTATTTT.